This TCR beta chain was sequenced in a study of blood T cell repertoires in COVID-19. This clone occurred a few times. Authors' analysis steps: Amplifying reference gene primers gave estimates of nucleated cell counts. Assay: immunoSEQ multiplex PCR; the TCRdb copy retains only in-frame clones and omits some. That table supplies the V and J calls and clone size; D and trimming were determined from the DNA. The table records some 240,000 clones, roughly four fifths of them present only once. Sequenced input: PBMCs or T cells enriched from blood (not recorded which). The clonotype comes from a man aged 45-60 years who had recovered from COVID-19.

The DNA of the CDR3 is TGTGCCAGCAGCCCCAGGGACACACCGAGGTCCTATAATTCACCCCTCCACTTT. Translated: CASSPRDTPRSYNSPLHF. The chain is built from TRBV11-2 and TRBJ1-6; the D gene is possibly TRBD1 (6 bases). Trimming removed 5 bases at V and 1 base at J, with 18 bases between. The V gene's germline CDR1 is SGHAT and CDR2 FQNNGV. The CDR3 has 18 amino acids.